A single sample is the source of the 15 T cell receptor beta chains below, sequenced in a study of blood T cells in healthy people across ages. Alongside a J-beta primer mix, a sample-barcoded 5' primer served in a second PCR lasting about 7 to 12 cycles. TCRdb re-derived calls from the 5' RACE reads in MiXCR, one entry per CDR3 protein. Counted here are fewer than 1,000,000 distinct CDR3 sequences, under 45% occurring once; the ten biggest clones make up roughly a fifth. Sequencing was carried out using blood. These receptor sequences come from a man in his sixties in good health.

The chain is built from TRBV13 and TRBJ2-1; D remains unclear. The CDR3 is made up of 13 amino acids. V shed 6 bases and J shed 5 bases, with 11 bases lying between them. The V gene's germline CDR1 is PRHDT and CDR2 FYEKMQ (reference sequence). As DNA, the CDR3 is TGTGCCAGCAGTCATTATATGGACAATGAGCAGTTCTTC. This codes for CASSHYMDNEQFF. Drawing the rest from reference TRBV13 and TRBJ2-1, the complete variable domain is AAGVIQSPRHLIKEKRETATLKCYPIPRHDTVYWYQQGPGQDPQFLISFYEKMQSDKGSIPDRFSAQQFSDYHSELNMSSLELGDSALYFCASSHYMDNEQFFGPGTRLTVL.

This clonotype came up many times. Here the CDR3 reads CASSSGAAPGNSPLHF. As DNA, the CDR3 is TGTGCCAGCAGTTCTGGGGCAGCCCCCGGAAATTCACCCCTCCACTTT. The rearrangement uses TRBV27 and TRBJ1-6, with D perhaps matching TRBD1 (5 bases). V lost 4 bases to trimming and J lost 7 bases, with 17 bases between them. The CDR3 is 16 amino acids. The germline V gene has CDR1 MNHEY and CDR2 SMNVEV (reference sequence).

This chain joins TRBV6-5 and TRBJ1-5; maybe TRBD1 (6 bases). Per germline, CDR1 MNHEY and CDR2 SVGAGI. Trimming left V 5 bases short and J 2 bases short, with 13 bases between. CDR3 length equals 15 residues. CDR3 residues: CASSQGGRGNQPQHF. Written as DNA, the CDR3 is TGTGCCAGCAGTCAAGGGGGTAGGGGCAATCAGCCCCAGCATTTT.

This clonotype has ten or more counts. CDR3 coding DNA: TGTGCCATCAGTGAGGGGGAAGGAGTGCAGTTCTTC. This translates into CAISEGEGVQFF. The J gene is TRBJ2-1, the V gene TRBV10-3; D ambiguous. In germline, CDR1 is ENHRY, CDR2 SYGVKD. Trimming removed 2 bases from V and 12 bases from J, with 11 bases in between. The CDR3 totals 12 residues.

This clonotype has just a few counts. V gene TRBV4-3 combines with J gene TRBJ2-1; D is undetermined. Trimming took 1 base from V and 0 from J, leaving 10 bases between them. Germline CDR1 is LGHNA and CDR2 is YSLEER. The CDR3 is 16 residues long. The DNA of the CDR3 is TGCGCCAGCAGCCAAGGGACCCGGAGCTCCTACAATGAGCAGTTCTTC. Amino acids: CASSQGTRSSYNEQFF.

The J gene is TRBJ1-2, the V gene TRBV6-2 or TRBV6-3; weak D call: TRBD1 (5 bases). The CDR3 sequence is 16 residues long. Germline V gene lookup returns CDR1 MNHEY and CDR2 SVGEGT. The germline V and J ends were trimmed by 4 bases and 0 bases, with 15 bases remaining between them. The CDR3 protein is CASSSVEGETNYGYTF. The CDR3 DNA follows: TGTGCCAGCAGTTCGGTGGAAGGGGAAACTAACTATGGCTACACCTTC.

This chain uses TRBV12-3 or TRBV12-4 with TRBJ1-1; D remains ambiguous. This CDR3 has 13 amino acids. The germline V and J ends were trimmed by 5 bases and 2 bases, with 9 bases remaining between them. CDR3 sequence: CASSVQINTEAFF. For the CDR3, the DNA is TGTGCCAGCAGTGTGCAGATTAACACTGAAGCTTTCTTT.

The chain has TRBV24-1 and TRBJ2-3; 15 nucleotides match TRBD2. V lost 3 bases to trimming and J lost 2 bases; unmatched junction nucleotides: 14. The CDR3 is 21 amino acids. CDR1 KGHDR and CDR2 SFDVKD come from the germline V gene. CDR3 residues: CATSDPDSGGLAGGLTDTQYF. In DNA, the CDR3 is TGTGCCACCAGTGATCCCGACTCGGGGGGACTAGCGGGGGGCCTCACAGATACGCAGTATTTT.

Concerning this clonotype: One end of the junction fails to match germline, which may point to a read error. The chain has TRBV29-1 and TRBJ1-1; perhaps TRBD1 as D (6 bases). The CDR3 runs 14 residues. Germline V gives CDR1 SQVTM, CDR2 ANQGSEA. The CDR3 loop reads CSVHMDRIGTEALF. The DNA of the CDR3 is TGCAGCGTTCATATGGACAGAATCGGCACTGAAGCTTTGTTT.

CDR3 nucleotides: TGTGCCAGCAGCCACTGGACAGGTTCAGATGAAAAACTGTTTTTT. It yields the protein CASSHWTGSDEKLFF. The chain uses TRBV3-1 and TRBJ1-4, with TRBD1 matching over 7 bases. Germline V lookup: CDR1 LGHDT, CDR2 YNNKEL (reference sequence). V was pared by 3 bases and J by 6 bases, with 7 bases of the junction left unmatched. CDR3 length: 15 residues.

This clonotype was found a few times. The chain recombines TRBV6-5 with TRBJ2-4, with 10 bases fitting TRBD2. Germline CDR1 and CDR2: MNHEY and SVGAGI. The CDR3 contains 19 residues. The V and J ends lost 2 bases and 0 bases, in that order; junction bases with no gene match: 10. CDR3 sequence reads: CASSYGPSERGGAKNIQYF. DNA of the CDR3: TGTGCCAGCAGTTACGGCCCATCGGAGCGGGGGGGAGCCAAAAACATTCAGTACTTC.

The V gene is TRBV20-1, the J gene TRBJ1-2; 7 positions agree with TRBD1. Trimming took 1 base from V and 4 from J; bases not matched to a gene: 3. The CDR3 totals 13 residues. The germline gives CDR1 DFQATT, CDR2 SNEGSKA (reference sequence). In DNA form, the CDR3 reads TGCAGTGCTAGAGGGGACAGAATCTATGGCTACACCTTC. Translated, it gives CSARGDRIYGYTF.

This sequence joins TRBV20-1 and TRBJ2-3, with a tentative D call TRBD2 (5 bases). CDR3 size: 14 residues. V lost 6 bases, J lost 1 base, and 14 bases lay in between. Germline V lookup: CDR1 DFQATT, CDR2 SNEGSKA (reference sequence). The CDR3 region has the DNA TGCAGTGCACCCAGCGGCGGGCGCACAGATACGCAGTATTTT. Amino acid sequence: CSAPSGGRTDTQYF.

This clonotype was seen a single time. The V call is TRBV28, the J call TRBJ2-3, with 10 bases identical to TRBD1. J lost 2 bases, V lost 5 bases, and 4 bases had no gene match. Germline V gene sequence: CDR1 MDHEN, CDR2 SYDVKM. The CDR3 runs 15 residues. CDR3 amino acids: CASSGTGVFTDTQYF. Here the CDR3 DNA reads TGTGCCAGCAGTGGGACAGGGGTTTTCACAGATACGCAGTATTTT.

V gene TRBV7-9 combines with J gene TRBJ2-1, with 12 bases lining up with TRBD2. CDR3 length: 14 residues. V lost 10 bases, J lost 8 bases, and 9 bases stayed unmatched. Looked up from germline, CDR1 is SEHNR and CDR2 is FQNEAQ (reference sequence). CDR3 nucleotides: TGTGCCATCGCTAGCGGGGGGGTCTGGGATGAGCAGTTCTTC. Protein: CAIASGGVWDEQFF. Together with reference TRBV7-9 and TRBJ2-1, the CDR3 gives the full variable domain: DTGVSQNPRHKITKRGQNVTFRCDPISEHNRLYWYRQTLGQGPEFLTYFQNEAQLEKSRLLSDRFSAERPKGSFSTLEIQRTEQGDSAMYLCAIASGGVWDEQFFGPGTRLTVL.